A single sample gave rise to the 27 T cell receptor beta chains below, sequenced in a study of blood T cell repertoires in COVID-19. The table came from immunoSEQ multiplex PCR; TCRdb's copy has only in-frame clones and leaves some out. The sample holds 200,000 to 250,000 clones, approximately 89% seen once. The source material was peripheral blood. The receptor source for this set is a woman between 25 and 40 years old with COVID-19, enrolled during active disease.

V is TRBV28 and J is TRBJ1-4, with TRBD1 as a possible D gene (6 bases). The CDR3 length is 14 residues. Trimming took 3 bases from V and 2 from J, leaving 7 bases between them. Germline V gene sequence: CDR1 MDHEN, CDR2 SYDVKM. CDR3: CASSFQGTNEKLFF. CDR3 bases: TGTGCCAGCAGTTTTCAGGGGACTAATGAAAAACTGTTTTTT.

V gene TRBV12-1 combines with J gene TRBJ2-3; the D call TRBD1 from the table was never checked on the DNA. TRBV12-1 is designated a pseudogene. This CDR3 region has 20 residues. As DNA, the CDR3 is TGTGCCAGCAGCGCCCCGGGACAGGGGGCTATGGGTGCTTTCACAGATACGCAGTATTTT. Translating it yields CASSAPGQGAMGAFTDTQYF.

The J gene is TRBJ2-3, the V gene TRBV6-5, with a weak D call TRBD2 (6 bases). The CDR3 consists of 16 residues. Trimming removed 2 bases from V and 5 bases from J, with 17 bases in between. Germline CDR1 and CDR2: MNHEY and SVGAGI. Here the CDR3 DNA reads TGTGCCAGCAGTTACAGTGTTCTGGCGGGGAAAGATACGCAGTATTTT. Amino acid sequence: CASSYSVLAGKDTQYF.

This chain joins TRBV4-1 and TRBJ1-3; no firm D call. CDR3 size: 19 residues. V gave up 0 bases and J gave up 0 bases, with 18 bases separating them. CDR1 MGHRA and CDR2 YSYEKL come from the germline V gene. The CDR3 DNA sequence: TGCGCCAGCAGCCAAGAAAGTAACCTCCGGTCTCCCTCTGGAAACACCATATATTTT. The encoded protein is CASSQESNLRSPSGNTIYF.

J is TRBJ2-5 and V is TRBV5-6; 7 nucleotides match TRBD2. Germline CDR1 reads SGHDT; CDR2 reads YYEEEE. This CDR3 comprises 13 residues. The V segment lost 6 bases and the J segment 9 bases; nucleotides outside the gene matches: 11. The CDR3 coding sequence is TGTGCCAGCACAGCGGGGACCCGAGGGGCCCAGTACTTC. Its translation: CASTAGTRGAQYF. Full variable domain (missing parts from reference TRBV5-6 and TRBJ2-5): DAGVTQSPTHLIKTRGQQVTLRCSPKSGHDTVSWYQQALGQGPQFIFQYYEEEERQRGNFPDRFSGHQFPNYSSELNVNALLLGDSALYLCASTAGTRGAQYFGPGTRLLVL.

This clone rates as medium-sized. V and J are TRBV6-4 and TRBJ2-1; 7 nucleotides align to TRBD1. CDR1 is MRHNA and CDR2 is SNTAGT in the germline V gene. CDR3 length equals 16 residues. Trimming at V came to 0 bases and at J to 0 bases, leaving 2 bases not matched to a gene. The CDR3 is CASSDSRQGSYNEQFF. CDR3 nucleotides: TGTGCCAGCAGTGACTCCCGACAGGGCTCCTACAATGAGCAGTTCTTC.

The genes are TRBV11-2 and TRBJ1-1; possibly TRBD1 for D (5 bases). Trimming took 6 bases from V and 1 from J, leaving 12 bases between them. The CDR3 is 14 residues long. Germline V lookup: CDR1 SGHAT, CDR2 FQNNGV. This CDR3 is CASSRDLGNTEAFF. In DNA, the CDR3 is TGTGCCAGCAGTCGGGACTTAGGGAACACTGAAGCTTTCTTT.

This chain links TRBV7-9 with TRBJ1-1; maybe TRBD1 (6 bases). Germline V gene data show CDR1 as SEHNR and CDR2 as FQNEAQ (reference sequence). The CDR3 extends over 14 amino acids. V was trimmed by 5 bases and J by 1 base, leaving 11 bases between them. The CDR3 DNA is TGTGCCAGCAGCCCCACAGGGTCGAACACTGAAGCTTTCTTT. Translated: CASSPTGSNTEAFF.

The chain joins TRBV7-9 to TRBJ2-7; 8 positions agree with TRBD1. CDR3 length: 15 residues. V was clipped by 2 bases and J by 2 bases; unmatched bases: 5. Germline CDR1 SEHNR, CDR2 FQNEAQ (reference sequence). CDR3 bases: TGTGCCAGCAGCTTAACGACAGGGGACCCCTACGAGCAGTACTTC. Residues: CASSLTTGDPYEQYF.

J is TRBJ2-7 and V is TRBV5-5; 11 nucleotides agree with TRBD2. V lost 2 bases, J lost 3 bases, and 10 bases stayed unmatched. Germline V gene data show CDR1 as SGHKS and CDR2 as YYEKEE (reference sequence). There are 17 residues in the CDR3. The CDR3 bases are TGTGCCAGCAGCTTATTTCTAGCGGGAGGTATTGGCTACGAGCAGTACGTC. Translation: CASSLFLAGGIGYEQYV.

The CDR3 DNA reads as TGTGCCAGCAGCTCTCGGGCGGGACAGATGAACACTGAAGCTTTCTTT. Translating it yields CASSSRAGQMNTEAFF. This chain uses TRBV7-9 with TRBJ1-1; 7 bases are a match to TRBD1. Per germline, CDR1 SEHNR and CDR2 FQNEAQ (reference sequence). The CDR3 contains 16 residues. With 4 bases clipped from V and 0 bases from J, the junction kept 8 bases outside the gene matches.

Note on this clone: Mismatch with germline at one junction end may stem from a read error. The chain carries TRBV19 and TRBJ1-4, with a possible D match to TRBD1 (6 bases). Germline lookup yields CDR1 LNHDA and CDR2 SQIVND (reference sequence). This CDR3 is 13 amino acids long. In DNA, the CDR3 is TGTGCCAGTAGCGGGACCCTCGGGACACACTTTCTTTTT. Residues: CASSGTLGTHFLF.

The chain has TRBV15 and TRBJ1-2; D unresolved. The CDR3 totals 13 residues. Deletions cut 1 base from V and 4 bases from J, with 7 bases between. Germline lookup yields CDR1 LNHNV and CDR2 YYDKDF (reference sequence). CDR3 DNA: TGTGCCACCAGCAGAGGAGGTAGCTATGGCTACACCTTC. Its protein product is CATSRGGSYGYTF.

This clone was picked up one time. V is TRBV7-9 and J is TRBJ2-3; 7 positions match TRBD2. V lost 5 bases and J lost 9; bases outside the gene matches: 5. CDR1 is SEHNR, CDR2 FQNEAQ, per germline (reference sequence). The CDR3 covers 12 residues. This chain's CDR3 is CASSSGDATQYF. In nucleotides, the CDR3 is TGTGCCAGCAGCAGCGGGGACGCGACGCAGTATTTT.

The CDR3 DNA follows: TGTGCCAGCAGCTTAGAAGGGACTAGCGCCGGAGGTAACACCGGGGAGCTGTTTTTT. Protein sequence: CASSLEGTSAGGNTGELFF. The gene calls are TRBV11-2 and TRBJ2-2; TRBD2 matches at 10 bases. From germline, CDR1 is SGHAT and CDR2 FQNNGV. V lost 0 bases and J lost 2; bases outside the gene matches: 9. This CDR3 is 19 amino acids long.

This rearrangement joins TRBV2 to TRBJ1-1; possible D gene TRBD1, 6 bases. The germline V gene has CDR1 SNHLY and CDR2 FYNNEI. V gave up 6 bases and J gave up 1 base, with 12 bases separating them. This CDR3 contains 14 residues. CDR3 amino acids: CASSRDTQNTEAFF. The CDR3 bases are TGTGCCAGCAGCCGGGACACTCAGAACACTGAAGCTTTCTTT.

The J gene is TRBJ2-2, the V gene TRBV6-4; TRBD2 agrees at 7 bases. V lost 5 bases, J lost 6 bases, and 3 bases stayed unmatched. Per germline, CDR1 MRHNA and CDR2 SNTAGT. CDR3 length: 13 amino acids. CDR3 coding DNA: TGTGCCAGCAGTACGGGGGGTTCCGGGGAGCTGTTTTTT. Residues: CASSTGGSGELFF.

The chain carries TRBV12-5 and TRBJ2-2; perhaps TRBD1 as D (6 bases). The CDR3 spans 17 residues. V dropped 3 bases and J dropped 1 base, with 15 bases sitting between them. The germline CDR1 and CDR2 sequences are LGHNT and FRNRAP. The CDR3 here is CASGFLSYRVNTGELFF. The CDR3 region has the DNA TGTGCTAGTGGTTTTCTAAGCTACAGGGTGAACACCGGGGAGCTGTTTTTT.

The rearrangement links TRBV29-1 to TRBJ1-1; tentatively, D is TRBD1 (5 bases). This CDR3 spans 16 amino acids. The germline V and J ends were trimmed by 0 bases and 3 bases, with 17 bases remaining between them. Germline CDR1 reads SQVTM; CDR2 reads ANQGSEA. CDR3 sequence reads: CSVEDWSHRGDTEAFF. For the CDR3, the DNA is TGCAGCGTTGAAGACTGGTCCCACCGGGGGGACACTGAAGCTTTCTTT.

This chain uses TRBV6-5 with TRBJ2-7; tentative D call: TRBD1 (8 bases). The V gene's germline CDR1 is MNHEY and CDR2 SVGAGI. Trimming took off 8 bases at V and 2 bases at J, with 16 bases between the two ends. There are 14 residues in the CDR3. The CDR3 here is CASSRGTGPYEQYF. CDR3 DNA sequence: TGTGCCAGCTCGCGGGGGACAGGCCCCTACGAGCAGTACTTC.

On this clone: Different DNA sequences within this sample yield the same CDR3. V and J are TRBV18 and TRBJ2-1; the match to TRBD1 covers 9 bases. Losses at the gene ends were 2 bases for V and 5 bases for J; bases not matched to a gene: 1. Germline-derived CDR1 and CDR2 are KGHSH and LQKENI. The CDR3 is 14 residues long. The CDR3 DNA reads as TGTGCCAGCTCACCAGGACAGGGGAACAATGAGCAGTTCTTC. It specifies CASSPGQGNNEQFF.

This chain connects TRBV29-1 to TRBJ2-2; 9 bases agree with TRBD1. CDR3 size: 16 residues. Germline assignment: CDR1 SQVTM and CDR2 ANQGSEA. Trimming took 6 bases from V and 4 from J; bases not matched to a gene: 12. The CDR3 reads CSVAGTGRASTGELFF. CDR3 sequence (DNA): TGCAGCGTGGCCGGGACAGGGAGGGCGAGCACCGGGGAGCTGTTTTTT.

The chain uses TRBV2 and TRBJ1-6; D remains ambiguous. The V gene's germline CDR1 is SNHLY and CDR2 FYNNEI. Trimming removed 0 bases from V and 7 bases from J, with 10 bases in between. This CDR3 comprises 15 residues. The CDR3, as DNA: TGTGCCAGCAGTGAAGCGCTTCTAACCAATTCACCCCTCCACTTT. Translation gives CASSEALLTNSPLHF.

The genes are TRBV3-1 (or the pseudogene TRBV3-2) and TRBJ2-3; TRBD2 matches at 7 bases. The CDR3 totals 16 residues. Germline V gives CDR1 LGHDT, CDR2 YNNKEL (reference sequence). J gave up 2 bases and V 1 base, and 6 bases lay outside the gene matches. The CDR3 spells CASSQGPSGNTDTQYF. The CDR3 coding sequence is TGTGCCAGCAGCCAAGGTCCTAGCGGCAACACAGATACGCAGTATTTT.

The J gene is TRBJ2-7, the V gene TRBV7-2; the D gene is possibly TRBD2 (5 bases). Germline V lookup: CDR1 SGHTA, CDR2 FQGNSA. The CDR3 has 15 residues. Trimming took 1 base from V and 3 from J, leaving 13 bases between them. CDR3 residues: CASSLVPAGNYEQYV. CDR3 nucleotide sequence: TGTGCCAGCAGCTTAGTCCCAGCCGGGAACTACGAGCAGTACGTC.

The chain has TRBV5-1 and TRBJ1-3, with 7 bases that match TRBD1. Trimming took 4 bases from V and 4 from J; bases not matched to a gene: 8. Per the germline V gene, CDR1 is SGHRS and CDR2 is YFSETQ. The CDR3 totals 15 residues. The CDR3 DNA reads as TGCGCCAGCAGCGCCACAGGGGCAAGAGGAAACACCATATATTTT. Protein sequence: CASSATGARGNTIYF. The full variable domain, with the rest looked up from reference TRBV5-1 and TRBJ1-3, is KAGVTQTPRYLIKTRGQQVTLSCSPISGHRSVSWYQQTPGQGLQFLFEYFSETQRNKGNFPGRFSGRQFSNSRSEMNVSTLELGDSALYLCASSATGARGNTIYFGEGSWLTVV.

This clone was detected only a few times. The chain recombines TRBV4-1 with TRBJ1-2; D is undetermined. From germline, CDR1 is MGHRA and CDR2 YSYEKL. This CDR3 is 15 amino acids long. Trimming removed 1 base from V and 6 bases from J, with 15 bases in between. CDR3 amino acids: CASSQARTGSDGYTF. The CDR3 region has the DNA TGCGCCAGCAGCCAAGCTAGGACGGGGAGCGATGGCTACACCTTC.